Shown below are 27 T cell receptor beta chains from a single sample sequenced in a study of CD8 T cells in Susac syndrome. Random-hexamer reverse transcription was applied to about 0.5 to 1 ug RNA. A single record per CDR3 protein comes from TCRdb applying MiXCR to the immunoSEQ multiplex PCR reads. The table includes approximately 150,000 distinct CDR3 sequences, approximately 94% detected once. The sequencing input was CD4+ T cells from PBMCs. These receptors were obtained from a human donor in good health.

This clonotype was seen once. The CDR3 DNA reads as TGTGCCAGCAGCAGCGAAGGAACTAGCGGGAGGGCCTGGGAGCAGTTCTTC. Its translation: CASSSEGTSGRAWEQFF. The chain joins TRBV6-1 to TRBJ2-1; TRBD2 matches 13 bases. The CDR3 loop spans 17 amino acids. The ends lost 6 bases at V and 10 bases at J; junction bases unmatched: 15. Germline CDR1 MNHNS, CDR2 SASEGT.

The gene calls are TRBV6-5 and TRBJ2-3; D may correspond to TRBD1 or TRBD2 (5 bases each). Germline CDR1 reads MNHEY; CDR2 reads SVGAGI. This CDR3 is 13 amino acids long. Trimming cost V 5 bases and J 2 bases, with 8 bases left between them. CDR3 DNA sequence: TGTGCCAGCAGTAGGGACCCCACAGATACGCAGTATTTT. Translation gives CASSRDPTDTQYF.

DNA of the CDR3: TGTGCCAGCAAGAGCGGGACAGGGGGCGCAGGCGGCTATGGCTACACCTTC. It translates to CASKSGTGGAGGYGYTF. The V call is TRBV6-1, the J call TRBJ1-2, with 12 bases matching TRBD1. The CDR3 is 17 amino acids. Germline V gene lookup returns CDR1 MNHNS and CDR2 SASEGT. V trimming: 7 bases; J trimming: 4 bases; junction bases outside the gene matches: 13.

This chain uses TRBV7-9 with TRBJ1-1; the D is unclear. The CDR3 is 13 amino acids. Trimming shortened V by 6 bases and J by 1 base, and 9 bases separated the two germline ends. Germline V gene lookup returns CDR1 SEHNR and CDR2 FQNEAQ (reference sequence). CDR3: CASSRAPNTEAFF. CDR3 sequence (DNA): TGTGCCAGCAGTAGGGCCCCGAACACTGAAGCTTTCTTT.

The V call is TRBV3-1, the J call TRBJ2-1; 8 bases line up with TRBD2. The CDR3 spans 18 residues. V lost 4 bases, J lost 0 bases, and 11 bases stayed unmatched. The germline V gene encodes CDR1 LGHDT and CDR2 YNNKEL (reference sequence). The DNA for the CDR3 is TGTGCCAGCAGCCGAACGATCCGGAGCGGGAGCTCCTACAATGAGCAGTTCTTC. This gives the protein CASSRTIRSGSSYNEQFF.

The chain joins TRBV29-1 to TRBJ2-3, with D tentatively TRBD2 (6 bases). The CDR3 totals 14 residues. The germline V and J ends were trimmed by 2 bases and 0 bases, with 9 bases remaining between them. Germline CDR1 and CDR2: SQVTM and ANQGSEA. The CDR3 DNA reads TGCAGCGTTGAACGGGGGTTAAGCACAGATACGCAGTATTTT. It codes for CSVERGLSTDTQYF.

The chain has TRBV5-4 and TRBJ2-7; 8 positions agree with TRBD1. With 2 bases clipped from V and 7 bases from J, the junction kept 5 bases outside the gene matches. The CDR3 spans 13 residues. CDR1 and CDR2 (germline): SGHNT, YYREEE (reference sequence). CDR3 loop: CASSLDRGGEQYF. As DNA, the CDR3 is TGTGCCAGCAGCTTAGACAGGGGAGGAGAGCAGTACTTC.

The chain is built from TRBV25-1 and TRBJ2-1; weak D call: TRBD2 (6 bases). V was cut by 6 bases and J by 3 bases, with 9 bases left in between. There are 13 residues in the CDR3. Germline V gene data show CDR1 as MGHDK and CDR2 as SYGVNS. CDR3 sequence: CASRDYYYNEQFF. The DNA of the CDR3 is TGTGCCAGCAGGGACTACTACTACAATGAGCAGTTCTTC. Full variable domain (rest looked up from reference TRBV25-1 and TRBJ2-1): EADIYQTPRYLVIGTGKKITLECSQTMGHDKMYWYQQDPGMELHLIHYSYGVNSTEKGDLSSESTVSRIRTEHFPLTLESARPSHTSQYLCASRDYYYNEQFFGPGTRLTVL.

The DNA of the CDR3 is TGTGCCGGAGGACAGGGTCCAGGGCAGCCCCAGCATTTT. It translates to CAGGQGPGQPQHF. The gene calls are TRBV2 and TRBJ1-5, with TRBD1 matching over 8 bases. CDR3 length equals 13 residues. CDR1 and CDR2 from the germline V gene are SNHLY and FYNNEI. J was trimmed by 7 bases and V by 11 bases; bases with no gene match: 10.

The chain combines TRBV3-1 with TRBJ1-2, with unresolved D. The CDR3 totals 13 residues. The germline V and J ends were trimmed by 4 bases and 3 bases, with 9 bases remaining between them. Looked up from germline, CDR1 is LGHDT and CDR2 is YNNKEL (reference sequence). The CDR3 coding sequence is TGTGCCAGCAGCCTATCTAGGGACTATGGCTACACCTTC. Amino acids: CASSLSRDYGYTF.

The chain links TRBV7-9 to TRBJ2-5, with a tentative D call TRBD1 (6 bases). The V and J ends lost 4 bases and 5 bases respectively, with 20 bases between them. CDR3 length equals 16 residues. Per the germline V gene, CDR1 is SEHNR and CDR2 is FQNEAQ (reference sequence). The CDR3, as DNA: TGTGCCAGCAGCTCCCTCGGCAGGGGCCTCATGGAGACCCAGTACTTC. This encodes CASSSLGRGLMETQYF.

The genes are TRBV4-2 and TRBJ2-7; D ambiguous. V gave up 0 bases and J gave up 5 bases, with 14 bases separating them. Germline-derived CDR1 and CDR2 are LGHNA and YNFKEQ. The CDR3 runs 15 residues. Here the CDR3 reads CASSQDWDFDNEQYF. As DNA, the CDR3 is TGTGCCAGCAGCCAAGATTGGGATTTTGATAACGAGCAGTACTTC.

This clonotype came up once. The V call is TRBV7-8, the J call TRBJ1-2, with 9 bases aligning to TRBD1. CDR1 and CDR2 from the germline V gene are SGHVS and FQNEAQ. The V segment lost 5 bases and the J segment 2 bases; nucleotides outside the gene matches: 6. The CDR3 is 15 amino acids. CDR3 DNA sequence: TGTGCCAGCAGCCCTGCCGGGACAGGGAACTATGGCTACACCTTC. Translated, it gives CASSPAGTGNYGYTF. Supplemented by reference TRBV7-8 and TRBJ1-2, the full variable domain reads GAGVSQSPRYKVAKRGQDVALRCDPISGHVSLFWYQQALGQGPEFLTYFQNEAQLDKSGLPSDRFFAERPEGSVSTLKIQRTQQEDSAVYLCASSPAGTGNYGYTFGSGTRLTVV.

This clonotype appeared a single time. Compared with germline, one end of the junction differs, possibly owing to a read error. This chain links TRBV12-3 or TRBV12-4 with TRBJ2-2, with TRBD2 identical over 11 bases. CDR3 length: 20 amino acids. The CDR3 DNA reads as TGTGCCAGCAGTGCTATGGTACTAGCGGGAGTCGGACTAAACACCGGGAAGCTGTTTTTT. Residues: CASSAMVLAGVGLNTGKLFF.

This chain links TRBV10-3 with TRBJ2-1; 11 bases align to TRBD2. The CDR3 consists of 15 residues. The germline CDR1 and CDR2 sequences are ENHRY and SYGVKD. V shed 2 bases, J shed 4 bases, and the junction held 1 base outside the gene matches. The CDR3 DNA reads TGTGCCATCAGTGAGGGGACTAGCGGTTACAATGAGCAGTTCTTC. This gives the protein CAISEGTSGYNEQFF.

The chain is built from TRBV7-2 and TRBJ2-5; 7 bases align to TRBD1. Per germline, CDR1 SGHTA and CDR2 FQGNSA. V lost 6 bases and J lost 4; bases outside the gene matches: 2. The CDR3 is 12 amino acids. CDR3 sequence reads: CASSRQGETQYF. The CDR3 DNA reads as TGTGCCAGCAGTCGACAGGGAGAGACCCAGTACTTC.

The sample holds a few counts of this clonotype. This chain links TRBV19 with TRBJ2-7; 7 nucleotides match TRBD1. This CDR3 spans 13 amino acids. J lost 2 bases, V lost 5 bases, and 3 bases had no gene match. Germline V gives CDR1 LNHDA, CDR2 SQIVND (reference sequence). The CDR3 DNA follows: TGTGCCAGTAGTTCCACAGGGGCCTACGAGCAGTACTTC. Translation: CASSSTGAYEQYF.

This rearrangement joins TRBV28 to TRBJ2-3, with a weak D call TRBD1 (7 bases). V lost 5 bases to trimming and J lost 0 bases, with 9 bases between them. The CDR3 runs to 14 residues. Looked up from germline, CDR1 is MDHEN and CDR2 is SYDVKM. CDR3 residues: CASSPGGSTDTQYF. CDR3 coding DNA: TGTGCCAGCAGTCCAGGGGGGAGCACAGATACGCAGTATTTT.

V usage is TRBV27 and J usage is TRBJ1-3; D is unclear. V dropped 5 bases and J dropped 2 bases, with 10 bases sitting between them. Germline V lookup: CDR1 MNHEY, CDR2 SMNVEV (reference sequence). CDR3 length: 14 residues. As DNA, the CDR3 is TGTGCCAGCAGTCCCACTAACCCTGGAAACACCATATATTTT. It yields the protein CASSPTNPGNTIYF.

This chain connects TRBV30 to TRBJ2-3; D may match TRBD1 or TRBD2 (5 bases each). V was shortened by 5 bases and J by 4 bases, with 10 bases between the two germline ends. The CDR3 runs 12 residues. CDR1 and CDR2 from the germline V gene are GTSNPN and SVGIG (reference sequence). CDR3 coding DNA: TGTGCCTGGGGGGGAGTTGCAGATACGCAGTATTTT. As protein: CAWGGVADTQYF.

The rearrangement uses TRBV6-1 and TRBJ2-7, with TRBD2 as a possible D gene (6 bases). Trimming removed 4 bases at V and 3 bases at J, with 10 bases between. The length of the CDR3 is 13 residues. Germline CDR1 is MNHNS and CDR2 is SASEGT. CDR3 DNA sequence: TGTGCCAGCAGTGCCGGGAGAGACTACGAGCAGTACTTC. Translated, it gives CASSAGRDYEQYF.

V and J are TRBV20-1 and TRBJ2-7; no clear D gene. CDR1 DFQATT and CDR2 SNEGSKA come from the germline V gene (reference sequence). This CDR3 has 12 residues. V was trimmed by 5 bases and J by 7 bases, leaving 15 bases between them. DNA for the CDR3: TGCAGTGCTCGCCGTGGCTCACGTGAGCAGTACTTC. It translates to CSARRGSREQYF.

CDR3 DNA: TGTGCCTGGAGTGCCCTAGCGGGAGGGCCCTACAATGAGCAGTTCTTC. Its protein product is CAWSALAGGPYNEQFF. The rearrangement uses TRBV30 and TRBJ2-1; TRBD2 aligns across 12 bases. Trimming cost V 1 base and J 2 bases; bases outside gene matches: 3. The CDR3 length is 16 residues. Looked up from germline, CDR1 is GTSNPN and CDR2 is SVGIG (reference sequence).

The chain uses TRBV9 and TRBJ1-1; tentatively, D is TRBD1 (6 bases). CDR3 length: 16 residues. CDR1 and CDR2 from the germline V gene are SGDLS and YYNGEE. Trimming took off 3 bases at V and 3 bases at J, with 18 bases between the two ends. DNA for the CDR3: TGTGCCAGCAGCGCCACTGCCAGGGGAGGAGACACTGAAGCTTTCTTT. It translates to CASSATARGGDTEAFF.

This sequence joins TRBV7-9 and TRBJ1-2, with 9 bases lining up with TRBD1. The V and J ends lost 5 bases and 2 bases, in that order; junction bases with no gene match: 6. This CDR3 comprises 15 residues. From germline, CDR1 is SEHNR and CDR2 FQNEAQ (reference sequence). The CDR3 region has the DNA TGTGCCAGCAGCCCGTGGGACAGGGTGAACTATGGCTACACCTTC. Its translation: CASSPWDRVNYGYTF.

This chain uses TRBV2 with TRBJ2-5, with 13 bases that match TRBD2. The V segment lost 6 bases and the J segment 3 bases; nucleotides outside the gene matches: 1. This CDR3 is built from 14 residues. CDR1 is SNHLY and CDR2 is FYNNEI in the germline V gene. CDR3 region: CASSTSGREETQYF. The CDR3 nucleotides read TGTGCCAGCAGCACTAGCGGGAGGGAAGAGACCCAGTACTTC.

The chain links TRBV18 to TRBJ1-4, with D perhaps matching TRBD1 (5 bases). The germline CDR1 and CDR2 sequences are KGHSH and LQKENI. The V end lost 2 bases, the J end lost 6 bases, and 10 bases lay between the germline ends. This CDR3 region has 14 residues. Here the CDR3 reads CASSPKGSHEKLFF. CDR3 DNA: TGTGCCAGCTCACCAAAGGGGAGTCATGAAAAACTGTTTTTT.